This T cell receptor (beta chain) was observed in a study of tumor and adjacent non-tumor tissue in lung cancer. About the research overall: Stage I to III disease affected 10 men and about five women aged roughly 30 to 80. Each sample yielded 3.9 million or so productive TCRbeta reads on average. Broader study findings: TCR diversity was significantly greater in tumor than normal lung tissue.

This clonotype has at least ten counts. Its target is not known. This sample's RNA came from whole unsorted tissue. Distant lung tissue was collected more than 3 cm away from the tumor edge. V gave up 4 bases and J gave up 0 bases, with 10 bases separating them. The CDR3 has 13 residues. Germline V lookup: CDR1 SQVTM, CDR2 ANQGSEA. Three rounds of nested PCR, following a modified ARM-PCR protocol, produced the TCRbeta library. MiXCR, run by TCRdb on the multiplex PCR reads, gives a single entry per CDR3 protein. The table lists 50,000 to 70,000 distinct CDR3 sequences, about 61% of them singletons, with around 29% in the top ten.

The material sequenced was distant non-tumor lung tissue. This chain links TRBV29-1 with TRBJ2-7; no clear D. The source of this sequence is a man aged 70 or older with non-small cell lung cancer. The CDR3 region is CSVAFPSSYEQYF. Here the CDR3 DNA reads TGCAGCGTTGCATTTCCGAGCTCCTACGAGCAGTACTTC.